This TCR beta chain was obtained from a study of immune cell composition in non-small cell lung cancer. Study observations and caveats: Tumour-associated clones >0.5% occurred in 25% to 35% of adenocarcinomas, roughly 80% of squamous. It was not proven that tumour-reactive clones equal dominant tumour-associated clones. Lung adenocarcinomas had lower top 10 clone scores and clonality than squamous tumours.

With regard to this clone: Its antigen is not known.

Germline CDR1 is SGHRS and CDR2 is YFSETQ. CDR3 length equals 15 residues. J lost 9 bases, V lost 4 bases, and 11 bases had no gene match. TCRdb keeps only in-frame clones here, not all; method: immunoSEQ multiplex PCR. The data contain about 2,500 clones, 76% of them singletons. The J gene is TRBJ2-1, the V gene TRBV5-1; 9 positions agree with TRBD1. The origin of this receptor is a human donor with non-small cell lung cancer. Sequencing input: lung tumor tissue. The CDR3 DNA follows: TGCGCCAGCAGCCCGGGACAGGGAGGAAGGAGTGAGCAGTTCTTC. It encodes CASSPGQGGRSEQFF.